The 24 T cell receptor beta chains below were found in one sample sequenced in a study of OX40 agonist ivuxolimab in advanced cancers. Only in-frame clones appear in the TCRdb table, and some are missing; sequencing was by immunoSEQ multiplex PCR. The table shows around 110,000 clones, with less than 95% occurring only once. The material sequenced was CD4+ or CD8+ T cells sorted from blood, taken in a trial of the OX40 agonist ivuxolimab. These receptors originate from an adult with an advanced solid tumor such as melanoma, head and neck, liver or kidney cancer.

CDR3 sequence: CASSSRRSPHYEQYF. DNA of the CDR3: TGTGCCAGCAGTTCTCGTAGGAGTCCTCACTACGAGCAGTACTTC. J is TRBJ2-7 and V is TRBV28; D uncertain. Trimming left V 4 bases short and J 3 bases short, with 16 bases between. Germline lookup yields CDR1 MDHEN and CDR2 SYDVKM. The CDR3 has 15 amino acids.

This clone showed up just once. The V call is TRBV7-2, the J call TRBJ2-2; D not resolved. The CDR3 runs to 16 residues. Between the trimmed V and J ends, which lost 7 bases and 6 bases, there was a span of 21 bases. CDR1 and CDR2 (germline): SGHTA, FQGNSA. CDR3 in amino acids: CASTERYSRSPGELFF. The CDR3 bases are TGTGCCAGCACCGAAAGGTACAGCCGAAGTCCCGGGGAGCTGTTTTTT.

The gene calls are TRBV5-1 and TRBJ2-7; 11 bases match TRBD2. With 1 base clipped from V and 0 bases from J, the junction kept 6 bases outside the gene matches. This CDR3 is built from 17 residues. CDR1 SGHRS and CDR2 YFSETQ come from the germline V gene. The CDR3 sequence: CASSLLTSGVHSYEQYF. CDR3 nucleotides: TGCGCCAGCAGCTTGCTGACTAGCGGGGTTCACTCCTACGAGCAGTACTTC.

The V and J genes are TRBV28 and TRBJ1-5; D is possibly TRBD1 (5 bases). The V end lost 3 bases, the J end lost 3 bases, and 12 bases lay between the germline ends. Per germline, CDR1 MDHEN and CDR2 SYDVKM. The CDR3 extends over 15 amino acids. CDR3: CASSLRQGFNQPQHF. CDR3 DNA: TGTGCCAGCAGTTTGCGTCAGGGTTTCAATCAGCCCCAGCATTTT.

J is TRBJ2-3 and V is TRBV7-9; tentative D call: TRBD2 (7 bases). CDR1 is SEHNR, CDR2 FQNEAQ, per germline (reference sequence). This CDR3 comprises 14 residues. Deletions cut 5 bases from V and 4 bases from J, with 13 bases between. The CDR3 spells CASSNGGHSDTQYF. CDR3 in DNA: TGTGCCAGCAGCAACGGGGGGCACTCAGATACGCAGTATTTT.

The rearrangement links TRBV2 to TRBJ1-1, with D uncertain. The V end was cut by 9 bases, the J end by 0 bases, with 11 bases between. Germline V gene data show CDR1 as SNHLY and CDR2 as FYNNEI. This CDR3 contains 13 residues. CDR3 bases: TGTGCCAGTGAGAGGGTGATGAACACTGAAGCTTTCTTT. This codes for CASERVMNTEAFF.

The chain carries TRBV6-5 and TRBJ2-1, with 8 bases fitting TRBD2. From germline, CDR1 is MNHEY and CDR2 SVGAGI. The CDR3 has 15 amino acids. J was trimmed by 0 bases and V by 6 bases; bases with no gene match: 4. In DNA form, the CDR3 reads TGTGCCAGCAGGTCGGGAGGGGGCTCCTACAATGAGCAGTTCTTC. This gives the protein CASRSGGGSYNEQFF.

The chain uses TRBV11-2 and TRBJ1-3, with TRBD1 matching 7 bases. Germline V gives CDR1 SGHAT, CDR2 FQNNGV. The J segment lost 1 base and the V segment lost 5 bases, leaving 5 bases of the junction unmatched. CDR3 length: 15 residues. Here the CDR3 reads CASSPQGESGNTIYF. CDR3 bases: TGTGCCAGCAGCCCCCAGGGGGAGTCTGGAAACACCATATATTTT.

With respect to this clone: Other DNA sequences in the same sample also yield this CDR3. The V and J genes are TRBV10-2 and TRBJ1-1; D is unclear. This CDR3 region has 13 residues. Trimming pared 4 bases from V and 0 bases from J, leaving 6 bases between. The germline CDR1 and CDR2 sequences are WSHSY and SAAADI. The CDR3 loop reads CASSAQMNTEAFF. The DNA for the CDR3 is TGCGCCAGCAGTGCTCAGATGAACACTGAAGCTTTCTTT.

The chain joins TRBV29-1 to TRBJ2-7; TRBD1 matches 10 bases. The CDR3 has 17 residues. V lost 3 bases to trimming and J lost 10 bases; unmatched junction nucleotides: 21. The germline V gene has CDR1 SQVTM and CDR2 ANQGSEA. CDR3 coding DNA: TGCAGCGTTGATTCCTTTTGGGCCGGGACAGGGGTACTCGGTCAGTACTTC. Translating gives CSVDSFWAGTGVLGQYF.

The genes are TRBV19 and TRBJ2-3; D is possibly TRBD1 (5 bases). The germline V gene has CDR1 LNHDA and CDR2 SQIVND (reference sequence). The CDR3 is 13 amino acids. V was pared by 10 bases and J by 0 bases, with 11 bases between. The CDR3, as DNA: TGTGCCACAAAGGGGATTAGCACAGATACGCAGTATTTT. It specifies CATKGISTDTQYF.

The rearrangement joins TRBV18 to TRBJ1-4, with TRBD1 as a possible D gene (6 bases). The V end lost 2 bases, the J end lost 11 bases, and 15 bases lay between the germline ends. This CDR3 region has 14 residues. The germline V gene encodes CDR1 KGHSH and CDR2 LQKENI. The CDR3 here is CASSPTPHRDKLFF. The CDR3 nucleotides are TGTGCCAGCTCACCAACACCTCACAGGGATAAACTGTTTTTT.

This sequence joins TRBV30 and TRBJ1-4; unclear D gene. The V and J ends lost 0 bases and 4 bases respectively, with 12 bases between them. From germline, CDR1 is GTSNPN and CDR2 SVGIG (reference sequence). The CDR3 runs to 15 residues. CDR3 sequence: CAWSVSPRRNEKLFF. Written as DNA, the CDR3 is TGTGCCTGGAGTGTATCCCCCAGACGTAATGAAAAACTGTTTTTT.

The V call is TRBV18, the J call TRBJ2-5; D is unclear. Trimming took 2 bases from V and 1 from J, leaving 8 bases between them. The CDR3 runs 14 residues. CDR1 and CDR2 from the germline V gene are KGHSH and LQKENI. Here the CDR3 DNA reads TGTGCCAGCTCACCAGACGGGCCCCAAGAGACCCAGTACTTC. It codes for CASSPDGPQETQYF.

The chain uses TRBV19 and TRBJ1-2; D ambiguous. The CDR3 runs 15 residues. V shed 6 bases and J shed 5 bases, with 19 bases lying between them. Germline CDR1 LNHDA, CDR2 SQIVND (reference sequence). CDR3 loop: CASSPPDGSLYGYTF. The DNA of the CDR3 is TGTGCCAGTAGCCCTCCCGACGGGTCATTGTATGGCTACACCTTC.

CDR3 amino acids: CASREPRGNQPQHF. The CDR3 region has the DNA TGTGCCAGTAGGGAACCCCGAGGGAATCAGCCCCAGCATTTT. The V gene is TRBV19, the J gene TRBJ1-5; D is unresolved. This CDR3 has 14 amino acids. Between the trimmed V and J ends, which lost 6 bases and 4 bases, there was a span of 13 bases. Germline CDR1 LNHDA, CDR2 SQIVND (reference sequence).

The V gene is TRBV6-5, the J gene TRBJ2-5; 9 positions match TRBD1. There are 14 residues in the CDR3. The V gene's germline CDR1 is MNHEY and CDR2 SVGAGI. Trimming removed 2 bases from V and 3 bases from J; junction bases left unmatched: 1. CDR3 nucleotide sequence: TGTGCCAGCAGTTACCGGACAGGGGAAGAGACCCAGTACTTC. It encodes CASSYRTGEETQYF.

This chain connects TRBV10-3 to TRBJ1-3; D uncertain. The CDR3 contains 14 residues. The germline CDR1 and CDR2 sequences are ENHRY and SYGVKD. Trimming cost V 2 bases and J 4 bases, with 9 bases left between them. As DNA, the CDR3 is TGTGCCATCAGTGAGAACCCCTCCGGAAACACCATATATTTT. Translating it yields CAISENPSGNTIYF.

This clone occurred once. J is TRBJ1-5 and V is TRBV28, with 10 bases lining up with TRBD1. This CDR3 contains 17 residues. Germline assignment: CDR1 MDHEN and CDR2 SYDVKM. The ends lost 6 bases at V and 2 bases at J; junction bases unmatched: 10. The CDR3: CASSRSGTGDGNQPQHF. Here the CDR3 DNA reads TGTGCCAGCAGCCGATCCGGGACAGGGGATGGCAATCAGCCCCAGCATTTT.

The gene calls are TRBV19 and TRBJ1-5; D might be TRBD1 (5 bases). This CDR3 is 15 amino acids long. Trimming cost V 1 base and J 1 base, with 8 bases left between them. Germline V gene data show CDR1 as LNHDA and CDR2 as SQIVND (reference sequence). The CDR3 nucleotides read TGTGCCAGTAGTATAGGAGGGGTAAGCAATCAGCCCCAGCATTTT. This gives the protein CASSIGGVSNQPQHF.

This chain links TRBV2 with TRBJ1-1, with TRBD1 as a possible D gene (5 bases). Germline values: CDR1 SNHLY, CDR2 FYNNEI. V lost 4 bases and J lost 4, with 10 bases in between. The CDR3 is made up of 13 amino acids. Written as DNA, the CDR3 is TGTGCCAGCAGTGTAGACAGCCTCACTGAAGCTTTCTTT. Its protein is CASSVDSLTEAFF.

J is TRBJ1-2 and V is TRBV7-2; 12 positions match TRBD1. The CDR3 sequence is 15 residues long. With 3 bases clipped from V and 8 bases from J, the junction kept 7 bases outside the gene matches. In germline, CDR1 is SGHTA, CDR2 FQGNSA. CDR3 DNA sequence: TGTGCCAGCAGCTTGGGACAGGGGGCCCAGGTGGGCTACACCTTC. Its protein is CASSLGQGAQVGYTF. Supplemented by reference TRBV7-2 and TRBJ1-2, the full variable domain reads GAGVSQSPSNKVTEKGKDVELRCDPISGHTALYWYRQSLGQGLEFLIYFQGNSAPDKSGLPSDRFSAERTGGSVSTLTIQRTQQEDSAVYLCASSLGQGAQVGYTFGSGTRLTVV.

The chain joins TRBV6-6 to TRBJ2-7, with no clear D. Trimming shortened V by 5 bases and J by 4 bases, and 18 bases separated the two germline ends. This CDR3 is built from 15 residues. Germline-derived CDR1 and CDR2 are MNHNY and SVGAGI (reference sequence). The CDR3 is CASSPRRITKYEQYF. CDR3 sequence (DNA): TGTGCCAGCAGTCCCCGTCGGATAACTAAGTACGAGCAGTACTTC.

This chain joins TRBV6-5 and TRBJ1-4; D may be TRBD1 (5 bases). Trimming took off 6 bases at V and 7 bases at J, with 18 bases between the two ends. The CDR3 length is 15 residues. The germline V gene encodes CDR1 MNHEY and CDR2 SVGAGI. CDR3 residues: CASSLTRGQIEKLFF. The CDR3 bases are TGTGCCAGCAGCCTCACCCGAGGACAAATTGAAAAACTGTTTTTT.